Each of the 20 T cell receptor beta chains below was sequenced from the same sample in a study of blood T cell repertoires in COVID-19. The repertoire was sequenced with immunoSEQ multiplex PCR; TCRdb's copy has only in-frame clones and lacks some. The repertoire consists of approximately 120,000 clones, with 85% occurring once and the leading ten covering under 7%. The material sequenced was peripheral blood. The receptors stem from a man older than 75 with active or convalescent COVID-19.

V and J are TRBV5-1 and TRBJ1-1; the match to TRBD1 covers 10 bases. CDR3 length: 14 amino acids. Trimming took 6 bases from V and 5 from J; bases not matched to a gene: 7. CDR1 SGHRS and CDR2 YFSETQ come from the germline V gene. The CDR3 protein is CASTWTGGNTEAFF. CDR3 DNA: TGCGCCAGCACCTGGACAGGGGGAAATACTGAAGCTTTCTTT.

The V call is TRBV20-1, the J call TRBJ1-4, with D possibly TRBD1 on 6 matching bases. Trimming cost V 5 bases and J 8 bases, with 9 bases left between them. Germline V gene lookup returns CDR1 DFQATT and CDR2 SNEGSKA (reference sequence). The CDR3 is 11 residues long. The chain's CDR3 is CSAPDREKLFF. In DNA, the CDR3 is TGCAGTGCTCCCGACAGGGAAAAACTGTTTTTT.

The V gene is TRBV20-1, the J gene TRBJ1-6, with D maybe TRBD1 (5 bases). Germline CDR1 reads DFQATT; CDR2 reads SNEGSKA (reference sequence). Trimming removed 3 bases from V and 6 bases from J, with 12 bases in between. CDR3 length: 14 amino acids. CDR3 region: CSASVGHSNSPLHF. The DNA for the CDR3 is TGCAGTGCTAGTGTAGGACATAGTAATTCACCCCTCCACTTT.

This clone turned up a few times. The V gene is TRBV7-2, the J gene TRBJ2-7, with 8 bases identical to TRBD2. CDR3 length: 15 residues. The V and J ends lost 2 bases and 2 bases, in that order; junction bases with no gene match: 5. Germline values: CDR1 SGHTA, CDR2 FQGNSA. The CDR3 sequence is CASSLSVAGTYEQYF. The CDR3 DNA sequence: TGTGCCAGCAGCTTAAGTGTAGCGGGGACCTACGAGCAGTACTTC.

The chain combines TRBV7-9 with TRBJ1-1; D call uncertain. The CDR3 extends over 15 amino acids. V shed 5 bases and J shed 1 base, with 14 bases lying between them. The germline V gene has CDR1 SEHNR and CDR2 FQNEAQ (reference sequence). The DNA for the CDR3 is TGTGCCAGCAGCCTGCGCACTCCGAGGAACACTGAAGCTTTCTTT. Its translation: CASSLRTPRNTEAFF.

This chain connects TRBV19 to TRBJ1-1, with TRBD1 as a possible D gene (6 bases). V was clipped by 2 bases and J by 0 bases, with 10 bases between them. Looked up from germline, CDR1 is LNHDA and CDR2 is SQIVND (reference sequence). The CDR3 loop spans 15 amino acids. The CDR3 region has the DNA TGTGCCAGTAGTATAACAGGGAAGTTGAACACTGAAGCTTTCTTT. Amino acids: CASSITGKLNTEAFF.

The chain combines TRBV27 with TRBJ2-1, with TRBD1 matching 10 bases. Per germline, CDR1 MNHEY and CDR2 SMNVEV (reference sequence). The CDR3 is made up of 16 amino acids. Germline trimming cut 5 bases from V and 6 bases from J; bases unmatched to any gene: 10. The CDR3, as DNA: TGTGCCAGCAGTCCGACCCGGACAGGGGGAGGCAATGAGCAGTTCTTC. It encodes CASSPTRTGGGNEQFF.

This clone was seen a few times. This sequence joins TRBV2 and TRBJ1-2; D unclear. V lost 6 bases, J lost 4 bases, and 9 bases lay in between. The CDR3 is 12 residues long. Per the germline V gene, CDR1 is SNHLY and CDR2 is FYNNEI. The CDR3 region has the DNA TGTGCCAGCAGCCATCCAGGCTATGGCTACACCTTC. Protein sequence: CASSHPGYGYTF.

The V call is TRBV10-3, the J call TRBJ2-7; D might be TRBD1 (7 bases). The CDR3 consists of 14 residues. In germline, CDR1 is ENHRY, CDR2 SYGVKD. Trimming cost V 5 bases and J 3 bases, with 14 bases left between them. The CDR3 region has the DNA TGTGCCATCAGTCAGGGGGAGGCAGGCTACGAGCAGTACTTC. This translates into CAISQGEAGYEQYF.

This clone showed up just once. V and J are TRBV19 and TRBJ1-1; D is undetermined. V lost 5 bases and J 0 bases, leaving 7 bases between the germline ends. The CDR3 consists of 13 residues. Germline V gives CDR1 LNHDA, CDR2 SQIVND (reference sequence). CDR3 in amino acids: CASSEQLNTEAFF. The CDR3 nucleotides are TGTGCCAGTAGTGAACAGTTGAACACTGAAGCTTTCTTT.

The V call is TRBV7-9, the J call TRBJ2-7, with TRBD1 matching 7 bases. CDR1 SEHNR and CDR2 FQNEAQ come from the germline V gene (reference sequence). This CDR3 comprises 15 residues. Trimming took 5 bases from V and 2 from J; bases not matched to a gene: 9. CDR3 DNA: TGTGCCAGCAGCCACGACAGGGTAAGGGCCTACGAGCAGTACTTC. Amino acids: CASSHDRVRAYEQYF.

This clone appeared once. This rearrangement joins TRBV4-3 to TRBJ2-7, with a weak D call TRBD1 (5 bases). CDR1 and CDR2 (germline): LGHNA, YSLEER. The CDR3 totals 13 residues. Trimming cost V 4 bases and J 5 bases, with 12 bases left between them. CDR3: CASSRGRGDEQYF. CDR3 coding DNA: TGCGCCAGCAGCCGGGGAAGGGGTGACGAGCAGTACTTC.

V usage is TRBV3-1 (or the pseudogene TRBV3-2) and J usage is TRBJ2-2, with 8 bases aligning to TRBD2. V gave up 1 base and J gave up 5 bases; unmatched junction bases: 3. From germline, CDR1 is LGHDT and CDR2 YNNKEL (reference sequence). The CDR3 contains 15 residues. The CDR3 here is CASSQVLADTGELFF. CDR3 in DNA: TGTGCCAGCAGCCAAGTACTAGCGGATACCGGGGAGCTGTTTTTT.

The sample holds one count of this clone. The genes are TRBV6-2 or TRBV6-3 and TRBJ1-5; 7 nucleotides match TRBD1. CDR1 and CDR2 from the germline V gene are MNHEY and SVGEGT. V lost 2 bases, J lost 7 bases, and 5 bases stayed unmatched. The CDR3 contains 14 residues. The CDR3 nucleotides are TGTGCCAGCAGTTACATTGCAGGGGGACAGCCCCAGCATTTT. Its protein product is CASSYIAGGQPQHF.

By frequency in the sample, this clone is medium-sized. The V and J genes are TRBV10-3 and TRBJ1-2, with 9 positions matching TRBD1. The CDR3 sequence is 15 residues long. J lost 7 bases, V lost 2 bases, and 8 bases had no gene match. CDR1 and CDR2 from the germline V gene are ENHRY and SYGVKD. Here the CDR3 reads CAISEEGQGLSGYTF. DNA of the CDR3: TGTGCCATCAGTGAGGAGGGACAGGGTTTAAGTGGCTACACCTTC.

The rearrangement uses TRBV11-1 and TRBJ2-5; TRBD2 agrees at 7 bases. J was trimmed by 5 bases and V by 3 bases; bases with no gene match: 0. Germline V gene data show CDR1 as SGHAT and CDR2 as FQDESV (reference sequence). CDR3 length equals 12 residues. CDR3 in amino acids: CASSFGGETQYF. CDR3 sequence (DNA): TGTGCCAGCAGCTTCGGGGGGGAGACCCAGTACTTC.

This chain joins TRBV15 and TRBJ1-2; perhaps TRBD1 as D (5 bases). Germline V CDR1 and CDR2: LNHNV, YYDKDF (reference sequence). The CDR3 contains 16 residues. V lost 0 bases and J 0 bases, leaving 11 bases between the germline ends. Written as DNA, the CDR3 is TGTGCCACCAGCAGAGATGGGGCTGATACTAACTATGGCTACACCTTC. Protein sequence: CATSRDGADTNYGYTF.

This rearrangement joins TRBV7-2 to TRBJ1-3; a possible D gene is TRBD1 (6 bases). Germline V lookup: CDR1 SGHTA, CDR2 FQGNSA. The length of the CDR3 is 16 residues. V was cut by 0 bases and J by 2 bases, with 11 bases left in between. CDR3: CASSLAGRGTGNTIYF. Here the CDR3 DNA reads TGTGCCAGCAGCTTAGCGGGTAGGGGGACTGGAAACACCATATATTTT.

About this clone: A read error may account for a junction end that differs from germline. The J gene is TRBJ2-1, the V gene TRBV28, with 15 bases fitting TRBD2. Germline loops: CDR1 MDHEN, CDR2 SYDVKM. This CDR3 has 16 residues. CDR3 bases: TGTGCCAGCAGGCGGACTAGCGGGGGGGCCTATAATGAGCAGTTCTTC. It encodes CASRRTSGGAYNEQFF. The variable domain in full, completed from reference TRBV28 and TRBJ2-1, reads DVKVTQSSRYLVKRTGEKVFLECVQDMDHENMFWYRQDPGLGLRLIYFSYDVKMKEKGDIPEGYSVSREKKERFSLILESASTNQTSMYLCASRRTSGGAYNEQFFGPGTRLTVL.

The CDR3 DNA follows: TGTGCCAGCAGCTTCAGGGGTGCGACTGAAGCTTTCTTT. Translated: CASSFRGATEAFF. The J gene is TRBJ1-1, the V gene TRBV11-3, with D perhaps matching TRBD1 (6 bases). The V end was cut by 3 bases, the J end by 5 bases, with 10 bases between. The CDR3 is made up of 13 amino acids. In germline, CDR1 is SGHNT, CDR2 YENEEA.